Listed below are T cell receptor beta chains from one sample, sequenced in a study of T cells in Graves' hyperthyroidism and ophthalmopathy. MiXCR, run by TCRdb on the multiplex PCR reads, gives a single entry per CDR3 protein. The data show a few hundred thousand distinct CDR3 sequences, about 16% seen once. Sequencing was performed on blood. The receptors were sampled from a woman aged 55-75 years with Graves' ophthalmopathy. CDR3s include the opening cysteine and the closing phenylalanine or tryptophan. A D gene is named only where the DNA matches it firmly. The listing skips clone size in some rows; elsewhere it reads once, few, many or a size class.

D	J	V	size	DNA	CDR3
NA	TRBJ2-1	TRBV12-3/TRBV12-4	many	TGTGCCAGCAGGCTAGCCGGGTTCACCTACAATGAGCAGTTCTTC	CASRLAGFTYNEQFF
NA	TRBJ2-2	TRBV12-3/TRBV12-4	once	TGTGCCAGCAGTCGTAGGGACACCGGGGAGCTGTTTTTT	CASSRRDTGELFF
NA	TRBJ2-5	TRBV28	many	TGTGCCAGCAGTTCTACAGGGAGGAGGGAGACCCAGTACTTC	CASSSTGRRETQYF
TRBD1	TRBJ1-5	TRBV19	NA	TGTGCCGGGGGATTGGGACAGGGGAATCAGCCCCAGCATTTT	CAGGLGQGNQPQHF
NA	TRBJ2-3	TRBV5-1	few	TGCGCCAGCAGTTTGGACGCGGCCCACACAGATACGCAGTATTTT	CASSLDAAHTDTQYF
TRBD1	TRBJ2-2	TRBV5-1	many	TGCGCCAGCAGCTTGGCAGGGGGTACGAACACCGGGGAGCTGTTTTTT	CASSLAGGTNTGELFF
NA	TRBJ1-1	TRBV3-1	many	TGTGCCAGCAGCCAAGTGGGTCGGGGGGCCGAAGCTTTCTTT	CASSQVGRGAEAFF
NA	TRBJ2-5	TRBV5-1	NA	TGCGCCAGCAGCCGGAGTTGGGACGAGCAAGAGACCCAGTACTTC	CASSRSWDEQETQYF
TRBD2	TRBJ2-7	TRBV20-1	many	TGCAGTGCTACTAGCGGGAGTGCCTACGAGCAGTACTTC	CSATSGSAYEQYF
NA	TRBJ2-7	TRBV7-2	many	TGTGCCAGCAGCCTTACCGTGGGGGAGCAGTACTTC	CASSLTVGEQYF
NA	TRBJ2-7	TRBV20-1	NA	TGCAGTGCCTCTGTCCCCCCCTACGAGCAGTACTTC	CSASVPPYEQYF
NA	TRBJ2-2	TRBV6-2/TRBV6-3	few	TGTGCCAGCAGACCATGGGAAGGGCGGTCGAACACCGGGGAGCTGTTTTTT	CASRPWEGRSNTGELFF
NA	TRBJ2-2	TRBV11-2	many	TGTGCCAGCTGTTGGGACACCACGAACACCGGGGAGCTGTTTTTT	CASCWDTTNTGELFF
NA	TRBJ1-1	TRBV12-5	many	TGTGCTAGTGGTTCCCAGTCAGGGCTAGGAACTGAAGCTTTCTTT	CASGSQSGLGTEAFF
NA	TRBJ1-5	TRBV28	many	TGTGCCAGCACCCCCCTGGAGGGGCACAATCAGCCCCAGCATTTT	CASTPLEGHNQPQHF
NA	TRBJ1-5	TRBV29-1	once	TGCAGCCGGTGGTGGGGACATAATCAGCCCCAGCATTTT	CSRWWGHNQPQHF
NA	TRBJ2-2	TRBV7-9	many	TGTGCCAGCAGCTTGCGGGACCCGAACACCGGGGAGCTGTTTTTT	CASSLRDPNTGELFF
NA	TRBJ2-7	TRBV5-1	many	TGCGCCAGCAACAAAGTGACAGGTTCCTACGAGCAGTACTTC	CASNKVTGSYEQYF
NA	TRBJ2-5	TRBV6-1	NA	TGTGCCAGCAGTCTGACACTAAACCAAGAGACCCAGTACTTC	CASSLTLNQETQYF
NA	TRBJ2-5	TRBV7-2	many	TGTGCCAGCAGCTTAAGTAGGGCAGAGACCCAGTACTTC	CASSLSRAETQYF
TRBD1	TRBJ2-5	TRBV7-2	many	TGTGCCAGCAGCTTAACAGGGGGGACCCAGTACTTC	CASSLTGGTQYF
NA	TRBJ1-5	TRBV2	many	TGTGCCAGCAGTGGTTTAACAGCGAATCAGCCCCAGCATTTT	CASSGLTANQPQHF
NA	TRBJ1-2	TRBV29-1	many	TGCAGCGTCGAGGAAGTATTCTATGGCTACACCTTC	CSVEEVFYGYTF
TRBD1	TRBJ2-3	TRBV5-1	many	TGCGCCAGCAGCCGGACAAACAGGGGAGATACGCAGTATTTT	CASSRTNRGDTQYF
NA	TRBJ2-1	TRBV4-1	many	TGCGCCAGCAGCCAAGATGAGGCTAGCAGGGGCGATGAGCAGTTCTTC	CASSQDEASRGDEQFF
NA	TRBJ2-2	TRBV7-3	NA	TGTGCCAGCAGCTTACTAGCGAGTAGCGGCGGGGAGCTGTTTTTT	CASSLLASSGGELFF
NA	TRBJ2-1	TRBV11-2	many	TGTGCCAGCAGCTTACAGCCTAGCCGCAATGAGCAGTTCTTC	CASSLQPSRNEQFF
TRBD2	TRBJ2-7	TRBV7-3	many	TGTGCCAGCAGCTTAACAGGGACTAGCATCTCCTACGAGCAGTACTTC	CASSLTGTSISYEQYF
NA	TRBJ2-5	TRBV5-1	many	TGCGCCAGCAGCGGAGGAGTTTGGGAGACCCAGTACTTC	CASSGGVWETQYF
NA	TRBJ2-5	TRBV18	many	TGTGCCAGCTCATCTTATGGAGAGGAGACCCAGTACTTC	CASSSYGEETQYF
NA	TRBJ2-2	TRBV2	few	TGTGCCAGCGGGTCCGATTTAGGGGTCGGGGAGCTGTTTTTT	CASGSDLGVGELFF
NA	TRBJ1-3	TRBV30	many	TGTGCCTGGATAGGGGACTCTGGAAACACCATATATTTT	CAWIGDSGNTIYF
NA	TRBJ1-1	TRBV5-1	many	TGCGCCAGCAACCCTAACGGGGGGACGAACACTGAAGCTTTCTTT	CASNPNGGTNTEAFF
NA	TRBJ1-4	TRBV6-2/TRBV6-3	NA	TGTGCCAGCAGAAGGGACGGACTAGAAAAACTGTTTTTT	CASRRDGLEKLFF
TRBD1	TRBJ2-5	TRBV3-1	NA	TGTGCCAGCAGCCTGAGGACAGGGGGATCGGCAGAGGCCCAGTACTTC	CASSLRTGGSAEAQYF
NA	TRBJ2-3	TRBV3-1	many	TGTGCCAGCAGCCAGATTCAAGGACGTGCAGATACGCAGTATTTT	CASSQIQGRADTQYF
TRBD1	TRBJ2-7	TRBV5-1	few	TGCGCCAGCAGCTTGGTTCCTGAGGAGGACAGGGGGGGATACGAGCAGTACTTC	CASSLVPEEDRGGYEQYF
TRBD2	TRBJ2-2	TRBV20-1	NA	TGCAGTGCTAGAGCGCTCACCCCGGGACTAGCGGGAGCGGGGGAGCTGTTTTTT	CSARALTPGLAGAGELFF
NA	TRBJ1-5	TRBV12-3/TRBV12-4	NA	TGTGCCAGCAGTTTAATGACCCCGAGGATGGAGCCCCAGCATTTT	CASSLMTPRMEPQHF
NA	TRBJ1-5	TRBV20-1	many	TGCAGTGCTCCCGGGACTGGGTCTGATGCCCAGCATTTT	CSAPGTGSDAQHF
NA	TRBJ2-3	TRBV10-1	NA	TGCGCCAGCAGTGAGTCCGGTGGCACAGATACGCAGTATTTT	CASSESGGTDTQYF
NA	TRBJ2-3	TRBV12-3/TRBV12-4	many	TGTGCCAGCAGTTTTGAGTATACGCAGTATTTT	CASSFEYTQYF
NA	TRBJ1-6	TRBV25-1	few	TGTGCCAGCAGTGAGCTTACTGGGTCACCCCTCCACTTT	CASSELTGSPLHF
TRBD2	TRBJ2-7	TRBV20-1	many	TGCAGTGCCTTTAGCGGGAGGGGCGACGAGCAGTACTTC	CSAFSGRGDEQYF
TRBD1	TRBJ1-1	TRBV6-6	many	TGTGCCAGCAGTTACCTCGGGACAGGTCCCACTGAAGCTTTCTTT	CASSYLGTGPTEAFF
TRBD1	TRBJ2-7	TRBV5-1	NA	TGCGCCAGCAGCTCTGCCGGGACAGGGGGCTACGAGCAGTACTTC	CASSSAGTGGYEQYF
TRBD1	TRBJ2-7	TRBV27	many	TGTGCCAGCAGTTTAGCAGGGGGAGTCCACGAGCAGTACTTC	CASSLAGGVHEQYF